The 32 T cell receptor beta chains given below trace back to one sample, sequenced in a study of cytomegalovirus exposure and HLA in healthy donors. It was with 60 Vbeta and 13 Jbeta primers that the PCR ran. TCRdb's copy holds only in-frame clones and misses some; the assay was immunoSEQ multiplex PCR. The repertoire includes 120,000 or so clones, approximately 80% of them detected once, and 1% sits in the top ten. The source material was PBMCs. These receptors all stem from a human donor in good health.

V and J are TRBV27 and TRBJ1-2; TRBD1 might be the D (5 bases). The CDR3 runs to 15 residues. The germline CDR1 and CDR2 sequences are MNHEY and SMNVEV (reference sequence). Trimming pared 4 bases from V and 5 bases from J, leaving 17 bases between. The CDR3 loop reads CASSSSVERGYGYTF. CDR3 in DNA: TGTGCCAGCAGTTCCTCCGTCGAGCGGGGGTATGGCTACACCTTC.

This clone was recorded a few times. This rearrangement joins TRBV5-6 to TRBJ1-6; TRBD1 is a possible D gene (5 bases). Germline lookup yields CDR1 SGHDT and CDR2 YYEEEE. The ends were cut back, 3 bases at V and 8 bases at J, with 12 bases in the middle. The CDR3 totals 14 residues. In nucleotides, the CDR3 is TGTGCCAGCAGCTCGCAGGGTGGAGATTCACCCCTCCACTTT. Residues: CASSSQGGDSPLHF. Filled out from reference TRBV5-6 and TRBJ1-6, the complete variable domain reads DAGVTQSPTHLIKTRGQQVTLRCSPKSGHDTVSWYQQALGQGPQFIFQYYEEEERQRGNFPDRFSGHQFPNYSSELNVNALLLGDSALYLCASSSQGGDSPLHFGNGTRLTVT.

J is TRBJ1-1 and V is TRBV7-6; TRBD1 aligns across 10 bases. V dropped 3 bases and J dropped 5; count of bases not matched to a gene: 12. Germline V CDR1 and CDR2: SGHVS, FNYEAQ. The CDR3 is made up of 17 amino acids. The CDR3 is CASSFPSRDRGETEAFF. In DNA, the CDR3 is TGTGCCAGCAGCTTTCCGTCACGGGACAGGGGTGAAACTGAAGCTTTCTTT.

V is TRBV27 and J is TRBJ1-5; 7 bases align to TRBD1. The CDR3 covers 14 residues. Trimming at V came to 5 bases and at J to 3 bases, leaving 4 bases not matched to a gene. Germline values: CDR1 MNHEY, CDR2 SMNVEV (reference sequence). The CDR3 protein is CASSPGQNNQPQHF. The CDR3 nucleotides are TGTGCCAGCAGTCCGGGACAGAACAATCAGCCCCAGCATTTT.

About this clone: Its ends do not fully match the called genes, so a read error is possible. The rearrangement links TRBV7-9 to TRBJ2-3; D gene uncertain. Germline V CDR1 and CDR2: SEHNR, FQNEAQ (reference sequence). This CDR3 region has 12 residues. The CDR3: CSSSFYEDTQYF. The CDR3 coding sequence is TGTTCCAGCAGCTTTTATGAGGATACGCAGTATTTT.

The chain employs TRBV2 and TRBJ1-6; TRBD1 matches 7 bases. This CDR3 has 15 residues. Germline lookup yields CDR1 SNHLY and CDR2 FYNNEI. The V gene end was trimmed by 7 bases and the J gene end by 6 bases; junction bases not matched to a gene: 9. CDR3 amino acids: CASNEPGQINSPLHF. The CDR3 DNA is TGTGCCAGCAACGAACCGGGACAGATTAATTCACCCCTCCACTTT. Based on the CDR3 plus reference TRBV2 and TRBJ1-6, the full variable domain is EPEVTQTPSHQVTQMGQEVILRCVPISNHLYFYWYRQILGQKVEFLVSFYNNEISEKSEIFDDQFSVERPDGSNFTLKIRSTKLEDSAMYFCASNEPGQINSPLHFGNGTRLTVT.

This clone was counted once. The CDR3 spells CASSWGGTSTDTQYF. Written as DNA, the CDR3 is TGTGCCAGCAGTTGGGGGGGAACTAGCACAGATACGCAGTATTTT. The chain employs TRBV7-3 and TRBJ2-3; 7 bases are a match to TRBD2. The V gene end was trimmed by 6 bases and the J gene end by 0 bases; junction bases not matched to a gene: 6. Germline values: CDR1 SGHTA, CDR2 FQGTGA. The CDR3 sequence is 15 residues long. Based on the CDR3 plus reference TRBV7-3 and TRBJ2-3, the full variable domain is GAGVSQTPSNKVTEKGKYVELRCDPISGHTALYWYRQSLGQGPEFLIYFQGTGAADDSGLPNDRFFAVRPEGSVSTLKIQRTERGDSAVYLCASSWGGTSTDTQYFGPGTRLTVL.

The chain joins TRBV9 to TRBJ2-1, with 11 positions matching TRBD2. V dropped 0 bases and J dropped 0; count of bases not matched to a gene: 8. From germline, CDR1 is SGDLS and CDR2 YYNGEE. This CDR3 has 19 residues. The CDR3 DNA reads TGTGCCAGCAGCGTAGTAACTAGCGGGGGAGCTAGCTCCTACAATGAGCAGTTCTTC. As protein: CASSVVTSGGASSYNEQFF.

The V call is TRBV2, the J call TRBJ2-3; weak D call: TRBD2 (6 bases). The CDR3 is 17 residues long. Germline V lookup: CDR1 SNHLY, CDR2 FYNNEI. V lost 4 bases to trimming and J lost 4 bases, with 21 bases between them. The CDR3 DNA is TGTGCCAGCAGTGTTTTGGGGGGAGCTAGTAGGGCAGATACGCAGTATTTT. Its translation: CASSVLGGASRADTQYF.

CDR3 bases: TGTGCCAGCAGTCTCCGGGACAGCTACGAGCAGTACTTC. Translating it yields CASSLRDSYEQYF. The chain combines TRBV27 with TRBJ2-7; TRBD1 aligns across 7 bases. The CDR3 extends over 13 amino acids. The germline gives CDR1 MNHEY, CDR2 SMNVEV (reference sequence). Germline trimming cut 5 bases from V and 3 bases from J; bases unmatched to any gene: 4.

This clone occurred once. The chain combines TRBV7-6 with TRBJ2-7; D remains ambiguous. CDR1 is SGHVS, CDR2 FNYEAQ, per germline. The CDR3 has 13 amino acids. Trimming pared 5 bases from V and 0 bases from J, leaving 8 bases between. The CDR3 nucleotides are TGTGCCAGCAGCCATGGCCGCTCCTACGAGCAGTACTTC. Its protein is CASSHGRSYEQYF. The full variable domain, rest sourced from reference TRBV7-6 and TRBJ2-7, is GAGVSQSPRYKVTKRGQDVALRCDPISGHVSLYWYRQALGQGPEFLTYFNYEAQQDKSGLPNDRFSAERPEGSISTLTIQRTEQRDSAMYRCASSHGRSYEQYFGPGTRLTVT.

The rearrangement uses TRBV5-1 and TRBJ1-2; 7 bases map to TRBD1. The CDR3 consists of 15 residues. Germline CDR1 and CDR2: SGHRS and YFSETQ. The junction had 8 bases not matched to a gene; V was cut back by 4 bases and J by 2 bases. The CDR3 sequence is CASSGGQSSNYGYTF. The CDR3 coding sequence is TGCGCCAGCAGCGGGGGACAGTCTTCCAACTATGGCTACACCTTC.

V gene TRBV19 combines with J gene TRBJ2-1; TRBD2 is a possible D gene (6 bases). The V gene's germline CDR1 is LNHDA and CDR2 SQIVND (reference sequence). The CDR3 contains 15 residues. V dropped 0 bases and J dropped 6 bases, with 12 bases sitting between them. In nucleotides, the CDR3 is TGTGCCAGTAGTATAGATCCGGTGCGGGGCAATGAGCAGTTCTTC. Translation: CASSIDPVRGNEQFF.

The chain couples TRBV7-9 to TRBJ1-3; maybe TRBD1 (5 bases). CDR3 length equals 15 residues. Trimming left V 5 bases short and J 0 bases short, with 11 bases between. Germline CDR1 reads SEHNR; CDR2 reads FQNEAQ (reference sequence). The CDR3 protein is CASSLRGNSGNTIYF. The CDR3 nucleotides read TGTGCCAGCAGCCTTAGGGGAAACTCTGGAAACACCATATATTTT.

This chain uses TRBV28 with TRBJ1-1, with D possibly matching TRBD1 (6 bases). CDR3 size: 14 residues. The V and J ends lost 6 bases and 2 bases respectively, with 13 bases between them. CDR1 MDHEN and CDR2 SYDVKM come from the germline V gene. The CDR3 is CASSLTRGNTEAFF. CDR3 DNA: TGTGCCAGCAGCCTCACCAGGGGTAACACTGAAGCTTTCTTT. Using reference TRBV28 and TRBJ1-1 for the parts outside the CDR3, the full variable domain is DVKVTQSSRYLVKRTGEKVFLECVQDMDHENMFWYRQDPGLGLRLIYFSYDVKMKEKGDIPEGYSVSREKKERFSLILESASTNQTSMYLCASSLTRGNTEAFFGQGTRLTVV.

The CDR3 bases are TGTGCCAGCAGTTTAGGTTGGTGGCAGGGTAATGAAAAACTGTTTTTT. Encoded protein: CASSLGWWQGNEKLFF. The V and J genes are TRBV27 and TRBJ1-4; possible D gene TRBD1, 5 bases. The CDR3 length is 16 residues. Per germline, CDR1 MNHEY and CDR2 SMNVEV (reference sequence). Trimming removed 2 bases from V and 4 bases from J, with 14 bases in between.

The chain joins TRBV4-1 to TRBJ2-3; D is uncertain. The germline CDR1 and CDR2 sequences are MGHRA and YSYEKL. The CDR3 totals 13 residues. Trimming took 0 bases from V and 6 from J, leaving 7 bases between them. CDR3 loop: CASSQEVADTQYF. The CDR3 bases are TGCGCCAGCAGCCAAGAGGTCGCGGATACGCAGTATTTT.

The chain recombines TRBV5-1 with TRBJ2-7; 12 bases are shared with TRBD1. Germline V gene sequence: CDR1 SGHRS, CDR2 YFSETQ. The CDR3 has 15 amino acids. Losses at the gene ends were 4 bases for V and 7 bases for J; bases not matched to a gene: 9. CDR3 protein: CASSKTGTGGSEQYF. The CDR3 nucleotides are TGCGCCAGCAGCAAAACCGGGACAGGGGGCAGTGAGCAGTACTTC.

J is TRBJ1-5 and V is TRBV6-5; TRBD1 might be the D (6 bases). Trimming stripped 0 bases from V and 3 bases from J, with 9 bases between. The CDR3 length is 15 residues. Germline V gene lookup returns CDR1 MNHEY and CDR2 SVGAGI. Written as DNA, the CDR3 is TGTGCCAGCAGTTACTCGTGGGGGCTCAATCAGCCCCAGCATTTT. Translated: CASSYSWGLNQPQHF.

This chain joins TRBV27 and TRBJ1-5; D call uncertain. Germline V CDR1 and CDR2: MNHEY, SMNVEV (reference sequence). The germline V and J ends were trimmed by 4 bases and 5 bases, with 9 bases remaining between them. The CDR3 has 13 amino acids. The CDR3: CASSYSRDQPQHF. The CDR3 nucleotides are TGTGCCAGCAGTTACTCGAGGGATCAGCCCCAGCATTTT.

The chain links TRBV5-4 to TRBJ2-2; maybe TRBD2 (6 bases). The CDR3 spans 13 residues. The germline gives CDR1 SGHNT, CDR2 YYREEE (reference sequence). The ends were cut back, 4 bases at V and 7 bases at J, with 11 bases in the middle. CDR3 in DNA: TGTGCCAGCAGCCCAGTGGAGGGCGGGGAGCTGTTTTTT. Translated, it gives CASSPVEGGELFF. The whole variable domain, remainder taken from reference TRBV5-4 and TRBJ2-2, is ETGVTQSPTHLIKTRGQQVTLRCSSQSGHNTVSWYQQALGQGPQFIFQYYREEENGRGNFPPRFSGLQFPNYSSELNVNALELDDSALYLCASSPVEGGELFFGEGSRLTVL.

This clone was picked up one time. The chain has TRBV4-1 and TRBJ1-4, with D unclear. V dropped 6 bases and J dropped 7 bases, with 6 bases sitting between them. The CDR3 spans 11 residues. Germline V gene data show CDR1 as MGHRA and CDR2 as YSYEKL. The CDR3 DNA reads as TGCGCCAGCAGGCGGGCTGAAAAACTGTTTTTT. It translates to CASRRAEKLFF.

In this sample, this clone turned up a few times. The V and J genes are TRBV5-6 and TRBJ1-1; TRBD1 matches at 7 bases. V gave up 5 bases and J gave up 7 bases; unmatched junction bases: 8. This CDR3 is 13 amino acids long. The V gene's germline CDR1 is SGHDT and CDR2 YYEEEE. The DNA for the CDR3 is TGTGCCAGCAGACCAAGACAGGGCGGTGAAGCTTTCTTT. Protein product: CASRPRQGGEAFF.

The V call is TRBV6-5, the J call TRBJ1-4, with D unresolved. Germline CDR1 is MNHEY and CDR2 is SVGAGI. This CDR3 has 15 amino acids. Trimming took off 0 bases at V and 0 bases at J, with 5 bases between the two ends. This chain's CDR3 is CASSYSIATNEKLFF. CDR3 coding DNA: TGTGCCAGCAGTTACTCGATAGCAACTAATGAAAAACTGTTTTTT.

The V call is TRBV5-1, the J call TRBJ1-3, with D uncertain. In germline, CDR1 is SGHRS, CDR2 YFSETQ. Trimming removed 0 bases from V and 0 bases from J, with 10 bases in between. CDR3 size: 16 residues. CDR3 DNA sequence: TGCGCCAGCAGCTTGGGTCAACCGAGCTCTGGAAACACCATATATTTT. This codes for CASSLGQPSSGNTIYF.

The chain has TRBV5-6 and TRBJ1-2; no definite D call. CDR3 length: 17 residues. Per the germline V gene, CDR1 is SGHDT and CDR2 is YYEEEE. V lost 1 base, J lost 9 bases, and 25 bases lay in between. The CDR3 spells CASSLIPGSYNGGSYTF. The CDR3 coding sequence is TGTGCCAGCAGCTTGATCCCGGGGTCCTACAACGGTGGGAGCTACACCTTC.

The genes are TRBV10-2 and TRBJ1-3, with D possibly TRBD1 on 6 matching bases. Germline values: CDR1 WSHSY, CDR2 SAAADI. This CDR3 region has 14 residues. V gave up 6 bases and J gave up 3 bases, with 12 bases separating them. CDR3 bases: TGCGCCAGCAGCAGTTCAGGGGTTGGAAACACCATATATTTT. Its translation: CASSSSGVGNTIYF.

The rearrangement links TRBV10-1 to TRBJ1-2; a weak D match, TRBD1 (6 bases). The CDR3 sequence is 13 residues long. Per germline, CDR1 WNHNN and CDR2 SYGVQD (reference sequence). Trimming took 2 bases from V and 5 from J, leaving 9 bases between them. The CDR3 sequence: CASSETGSYGYTF. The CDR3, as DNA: TGCGCCAGCAGTGAGACAGGGAGTTATGGCTACACCTTC.

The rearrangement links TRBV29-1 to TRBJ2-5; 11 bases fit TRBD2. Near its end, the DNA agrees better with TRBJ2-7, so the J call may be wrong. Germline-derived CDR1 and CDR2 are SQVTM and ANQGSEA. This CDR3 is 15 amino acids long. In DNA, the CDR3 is TGCAGCGTTGGCCGTAGCGGGGGGGCCCTCTCCGAGCAGTACTTC. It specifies CSVGRSGGALSEQYF.

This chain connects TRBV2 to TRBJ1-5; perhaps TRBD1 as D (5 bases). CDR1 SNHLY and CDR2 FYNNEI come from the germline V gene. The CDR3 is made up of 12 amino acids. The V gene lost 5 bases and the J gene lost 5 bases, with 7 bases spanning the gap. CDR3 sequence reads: CASSRGDQPQHF. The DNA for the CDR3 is TGTGCCAGCAGTCGGGGGGATCAGCCCCAGCATTTT.

In DNA, the CDR3 is TGTGCCAGCAGAGCAAACACCGGGGAGCTGTTTTTT. This codes for CASRANTGELFF. The rearrangement uses TRBV5-4 and TRBJ2-2; the D is unclear. Trimming pared 5 bases from V and 2 bases from J, leaving 4 bases between. This CDR3 is 12 amino acids long. CDR1 is SGHNT and CDR2 is YYREEE in the germline V gene (reference sequence). Using reference TRBV5-4 and TRBJ2-2 for the parts outside the CDR3, the full variable domain is ETGVTQSPTHLIKTRGQQVTLRCSSQSGHNTVSWYQQALGQGPQFIFQYYREEENGRGNFPPRFSGLQFPNYSSELNVNALELDDSALYLCASRANTGELFFGEGSRLTVL.

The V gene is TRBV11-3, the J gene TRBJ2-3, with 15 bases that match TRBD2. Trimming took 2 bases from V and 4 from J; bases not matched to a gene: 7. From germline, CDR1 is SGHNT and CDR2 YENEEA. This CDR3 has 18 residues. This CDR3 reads CASSLPGLAGGRADTQYF. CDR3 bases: TGTGCCAGCAGCTTACCCGGACTAGCGGGGGGGCGCGCAGATACGCAGTATTTT.